Listed below are T cell receptor beta chains from one sample, sequenced in a study of shared clonotypes between healthy human individuals. The table came from immunoSEQ multiplex PCR; TCRdb's copy has only in-frame clones and leaves some out. The table lists roughly 2,000,000 clones, around 96% of them singletons, with 1.2% in the top ten. Material for sequencing was naive CD8+ T cells sorted from blood. The receptors were sampled from a young man in good health. CDR3s include the opening cysteine and the closing phenylalanine or tryptophan. The D gene is left open where the match is weak. Clone size appears in some rows only: once, few, many, or a class for an expanded clone.

>TRBV6-5|14|-|-|TRBJ1-2
TGTGCCAGCAGTTACCTAGGGACCCCTTCCGGCTACACCTTC
CASSYLGTPSGYTF
>TRBV6-5|14|-|TRBD1|TRBJ1-2
TGTGCCAGCAGTTACACTGAGGGGGCATATGGCTACACCTTC
CASSYTEGAYGYTF
>TRBV6-5|15|-|TRBD2|TRBJ2-1
TGTGCCAGCAGTTACGCGACTAGCGGGAGTAATGAGCAGTTCTTC
CASSYATSGSNEQFF
>TRBV4-3|13|-|TRBD2|TRBJ2-1
TGCGCCAGCAGCCAAGGGACTAGCAATGAGCAGTTCTTC
CASSQGTSNEQFF
>TRBV6-5|12|-|TRBD1|TRBJ2-1
TGTGCCAGCAGTAACAGGGGGAATGAGCAGTTCTTC
CASSNRGNEQFF
>TRBV7-9|15|-|TRBD2|TRBJ2-1
TGTGCCAGCAGCTGGGGACTAGCGGGGGGAAATGAGCAGTTCTTC
CASSWGLAGGNEQFF
>TRBV7-9|14|-|TRBD1|TRBJ2-5
TGTGCCAGCAGCTTCTGGACAGGGCCGGAGACCCAGTACTTC
CASSFWTGPETQYF
>TRBV27|16|-|-|TRBJ1-2
TGTGCCAGCAGTCCCAGTTGGGGGGCGGTGGACTATGGCTACACCTTC
CASSPSWGAVDYGYTF
>TRBV7-8|13|-|-|TRBJ2-2
TGTGCCAGCAGCTTAGCAGAGACCGGGGAGCTGTTTTTT
CASSLAETGELFF
>TRBV11-2|14|-|-|TRBJ2-7
TGTGCCAGCAGCAAACCGACGGACTCCTACGAGCAGTACTTC
CASSKPTDSYEQYF
>TRBV19|15|once|-|TRBJ2-6
TGTGCCAGTAGTTCCGGCTGGTCTGGGGCCAACGTCCTGACTTTC
CASSSGWSGANVLTF
>TRBV6-5|13|-|-|TRBJ2-3
TGTGCCAGCAGTTACTCGAACGGAGATACGCAGTATTTT
CASSYSNGDTQYF
>TRBV28|13|-|TRBD1|TRBJ2-7
TGTGCCAGCAGCCATGGACAGGGCTACGAGCAGTACTTC
CASSHGQGYEQYF
>TRBV12-5|16|-|TRBD1|TRBJ1-2
TGTGCTAGTGGTGATTGGACAGGGGGCGCGAACTATGGCTACACCTTC
CASGDWTGGANYGYTF
>TRBV4-1|15|-|-|TRBJ2-1
TGCGCCAGCAGGAAAGCGGTTAGCTCCTACAATGAGCAGTTCTTC
CASRKAVSSYNEQFF
>TRBV9|15|-|-|TRBJ2-7
TGTGCCAGCAGCGTTACCCCGGGACCCGAATACGAGCAGTACTTC
CASSVTPGPEYEQYF
>TRBV4-1|15|once|-|TRBJ2-7
TGCGCCAGCAGCCAAGGGACAGTTGGGGTGGGGGAGCAGTACTTC
CASSQGTVGVGEQYF
>TRBV5-6|13|-|-|TRBJ2-2
TGTGCCAGCATAACAGCGAACACCGGGGAGCTGTTTTTT
CASITANTGELFF
>TRBV5-1|14|-|-|TRBJ1-1
TGCGCCAGCAGCTTGTCTTTCAGGGACACTGAAGCTTTCTTT
CASSLSFRDTEAFF
>TRBV2|13|-|-|TRBJ2-7
TGTGCCAGTAGGGTGCCTAGCTCCTACGAGCAGTACTTC
CASRVPSSYEQYF
>TRBV9|16|-|-|TRBJ2-1
TGTGCCAGCAGCCCCCAAGTCGGGGTTACCTACAATGAGCAGTTCTTC
CASSPQVGVTYNEQFF
>TRBV7-6|17|-|-|TRBJ2-3
TGTGCCAGCAGCTTAATGGACTCTGAGGGAGTTACAGATACGCAGTATTTT
CASSLMDSEGVTDTQYF
>TRBV4-1|13|-|TRBD1|TRBJ2-7
TGCGCCAGCAGCCCAATGACAGGGGGCGAGCAGTACTTC
CASSPMTGGEQYF
>TRBV5-1|14|-|-|TRBJ1-2
TGCGCCAGCAGCTTGGACTTAGCTAACTATGGCTACACCTTC
CASSLDLANYGYTF
>TRBV28|14|-|-|TRBJ1-5
TGTGCCAGCAGACCCGACCCCAGTTATCAGCCCCAGCATTTT
CASRPDPSYQPQHF
>TRBV30|13|-|-|TRBJ2-7
TGTGCCTGGAGTGTGGCCCATTCCTACGAGCAGTACTTC
CAWSVAHSYEQYF
>TRBV11-2|16|-|TRBD1|TRBJ1-1
TGTGCCAGCAGCTTAGGCCCCGGGACAGGGAACACTGAAGCTTTCTTT
CASSLGPGTGNTEAFF
>TRBV10-3|12|-|-|TRBJ2-1
TGTGCCTCCGCCGGACCGGAGGTGGTGCAGTTCTTC
CASAGPEVVQFF
>TRBV4-1|13|-|-|TRBJ2-7
TGCGCCAGCAGCCAAGATTCAGGGACCGAGCAGTACTTC
CASSQDSGTEQYF
>TRBV28|12|-|-|TRBJ1-1
TGTGCCAGCAGAGATCTGGACACTGAAGCTTTCTTT
CASRDLDTEAFF
>TRBV7-9|16|-|TRBD2|TRBJ2-5
TGTGCCAGCAGCACGGGAGGGCCGATGAGTCAAGAGACCCAGTACTTC
CASSTGGPMSQETQYF
>TRBV6-1|12|-|-|TRBJ1-1
TGTGCCAGCAGTGACAGGGCATCTGAAGCTTTCTTT
CASSDRASEAFF
>TRBV27|16|-|TRBD2|TRBJ2-1
TGTGCCAGCAGTCTTTCAGGACTAGGTTCTTCCAATGAGCAGTTCTTC
CASSLSGLGSSNEQFF
>TRBV4-3|17|-|TRBD1|TRBJ1-3
TGCGCCAGCAGCCAAGATCCGTGGCAGGGGGAGGAAAACACCATATATTTT
CASSQDPWQGEENTIYF
>TRBV6-5|15|once|TRBD2|TRBJ2-7
TGTGCCAGCAGTTACGGACTAGCGGGTGGCTACGAGCAGTACTTC
CASSYGLAGGYEQYF
>TRBV19|17|-|TRBD2|TRBJ2-2
TGTGCCAGTAGTCCTTGGACTAGCGGGGGGATCACCGGGGAGCTGTTTTTT
CASSPWTSGGITGELFF
>TRBV13|15|once|TRBD1|TRBJ1-4
TGTGCCAGCAGCTTAGCCGGGACAGGGGTAGAAAAACTGTTTTTT
CASSLAGTGVEKLFF
>TRBV2|15|-|-|TRBJ2-7
TGTGCCAGCAGAGAAGAAGGACCAGGCTCCTACGAGCAGTACTTC
CASREEGPGSYEQYF
>TRBV5-1|14|-|-|TRBJ2-1
TGCGCCAGCAGCCCCAATGGGGCCTACAATGAGCAGTTCTTC
CASSPNGAYNEQFF
>TRBV4-1|14|-|-|TRBJ1-2
TGCGCCAGCAGCCAAGTAGGGGTTAACAATGGCTACACCTTC
CASSQVGVNNGYTF
>TRBV4-1|15|-|-|TRBJ1-2
TGCGCCAGCAGCCAAGCCACCGGGACATTCTATGGCTACACCTTC
CASSQATGTFYGYTF
>TRBV28|13|-|-|TRBJ2-7
TGTGCCAGCAGTTTTGCCGGGACCTACGAGCAGTACTTC
CASSFAGTYEQYF
>TRBV7-3|13|-|-|TRBJ1-1
TGTGCCAGCAGCCCTCAGGGGAACACTGAAGCTTTCTTT
CASSPQGNTEAFF
>TRBV7-9|14|-|-|TRBJ1-2
TGTGCCACCCCAGCTTTATGGTTCCCCTATGGCTACACCTTC
CATPALWFPYGYTF
>TRBV7-3|13|-|-|TRBJ2-7
TGTGCCAGCAGCTTAACGGGGGGCGGCGAGCAGTACTTC
CASSLTGGGEQYF
>TRBV29-1|13|-|-|TRBJ2-1
TGCAGCGTTGAAAAGCTAGTATACAATGAGCAGTTCTTC
CSVEKLVYNEQFF
>TRBV6-1|14|-|TRBD1|TRBJ2-7
TGTGCCAGCAGTGACCGGGACAGCTCCTACGAGCAGTACTTC
CASSDRDSSYEQYF
>TRBV20-1|11|once|-|TRBJ2-1
TGCAGTGCTAGGGTCGTAAATGAGCAGTTCTTC
CSARVVNEQFF
>TRBV10-2|14|-|TRBD1|TRBJ1-4
TGCGCCAGCAGTAAACAGGGGGCTAATGAAAAACTGTTTTTT
CASSKQGANEKLFF
>TRBV5-6|15|-|TRBD2|TRBJ2-1
TGTGCCAGCAGCTCTAGCGGGAGGTTAGACAATGAGCAGTTCTTC
CASSSSGRLDNEQFF
>TRBV13|13|-|-|TRBJ2-7
TGTGCCAGCAGCCTGGGACGATCCTACGAGCAGTACTTC
CASSLGRSYEQYF
>TRBV13|14|-|-|TRBJ1-2
TGTGCCAGCAGCCCTCGGACGGGCTCAGACGGCTACACCTTC
CASSPRTGSDGYTF
>TRBV27|12|once|-|TRBJ1-4
TGTGCCAGCAGTTTATTGGGTGAAAAACTGTTTTTT
CASSLLGEKLFF
>TRBV2|16|-|-|TRBJ1-4
TGTGCCAGCAGCCCGGGACACCTGGACCTTCTTGAAAAACTGTTTTTT
CASSPGHLDLLEKLFF
>TRBV28|15|-|-|TRBJ1-5
TGTGCCAGCAGTTTAACAGGTCCGGCGGGACAGCCCCAGCATTTT
CASSLTGPAGQPQHF
>TRBV27|14|-|-|TRBJ2-7
TGTGCCAGCAGTTTCCGAACAGGGAGCTACGAGCAGTACTTC
CASSFRTGSYEQYF
>TRBV4-1|15|-|-|TRBJ2-1
TGCGCCAGCAGCCAAGATGTACTATCCGGTACGGGGCAGTTCTTC
CASSQDVLSGTGQFF
>TRBV6-1|15|-|-|TRBJ2-1
TGTGCCAGCCAAACGGGGGCAGGGAATAACAATGAGCAGTTCTTC
CASQTGAGNNNEQFF
>TRBV13|15|-|-|TRBJ2-3
TGTGCCAGCAGCCCCCATCTTGGGCCCACAGATACGCAGTATTTT
CASSPHLGPTDTQYF